This entry concerns a single T cell receptor beta chain. The antigen remains unidentified. The sample comes from a study of a mutant IDH1 vaccine in newly diagnosed glioma. About the study: Treated individuals were about 60% male and roughly 38% female, averaging roughly 39 years of age.

The CDR3 is made up of 13 amino acids. Germline V lookup: CDR1 SEHNR, CDR2 FQNEAQ (reference sequence). V was pared by 3 bases and J by 5 bases, with 3 bases of the junction left unmatched. Clones were sequenced by immunoSEQ multiplex PCR, and TCRdb holds only the in-frame ones, with some missing. This table holds 25,000 to 35,000 clones, roughly 90% found once. Time point described: week 5, during vaccination. Topical imiquimod was applied with each vaccine dose, which held 300 ug of mutant IDH1 20-mer peptide. New WHO grade 3 or 4 astrocytomas that were IDH1-mutant and ATRX-lost had been found in donors. Study-level results: Altogether, 85% to 95% of patients exhibited vaccine-induced immune responses.

Sequencing used PBMCs, obtained from a glioma patient whose treatment included an IDH1 peptide vaccine. V gene TRBV7-9 combines with J gene TRBJ2-5, with 7 positions matching TRBD2. The sequence came from a man between 18 and 29 years old with glioma. The CDR3 DNA is TGTGCCAGCAGCTTCCGGGGAGGGGAGACCCAGTACTTC. It yields the protein CASSFRGGETQYF. Full variable domain (outside the CDR3, taken from reference TRBV7-9 and TRBJ2-5): DTGVSQNPRHKITKRGQNVTFRCDPISEHNRLYWYRQTLGQGPEFLTYFQNEAQLEKSRLLSDRFSAERPKGSFSTLEIQRTEQGDSAMYLCASSFRGGETQYFGPGTRLLVL.